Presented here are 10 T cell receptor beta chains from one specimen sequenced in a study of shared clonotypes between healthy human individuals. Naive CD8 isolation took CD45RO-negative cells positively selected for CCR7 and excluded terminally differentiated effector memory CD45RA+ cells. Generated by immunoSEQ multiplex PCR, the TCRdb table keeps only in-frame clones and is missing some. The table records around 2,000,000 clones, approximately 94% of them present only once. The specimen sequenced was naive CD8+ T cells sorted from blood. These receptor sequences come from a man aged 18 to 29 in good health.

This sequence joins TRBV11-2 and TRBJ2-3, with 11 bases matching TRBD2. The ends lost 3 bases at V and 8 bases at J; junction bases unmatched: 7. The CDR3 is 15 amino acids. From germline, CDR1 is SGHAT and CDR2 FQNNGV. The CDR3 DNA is TGTGCCAGCAGCTTCGAGCTACTAGCGGGAGCTACGCAGTATTTT. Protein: CASSFELLAGATQYF.

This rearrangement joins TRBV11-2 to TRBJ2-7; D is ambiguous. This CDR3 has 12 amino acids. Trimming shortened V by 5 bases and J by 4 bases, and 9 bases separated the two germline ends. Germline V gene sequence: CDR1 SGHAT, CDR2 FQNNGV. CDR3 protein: CASSTTHYEQYF. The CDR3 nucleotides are TGTGCCAGCAGCACCACCCATTACGAGCAGTACTTC.

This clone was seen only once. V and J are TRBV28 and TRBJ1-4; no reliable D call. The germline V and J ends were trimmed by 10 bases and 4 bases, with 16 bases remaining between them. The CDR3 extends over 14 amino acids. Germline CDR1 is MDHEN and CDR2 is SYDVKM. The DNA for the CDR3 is TGTGCCATCCAAAAGAGGCAAAATAATGAAAAACTGTTTTTT. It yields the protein CAIQKRQNNEKLFF. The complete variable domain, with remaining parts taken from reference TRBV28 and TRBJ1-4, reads DVKVTQSSRYLVKRTGEKVFLECVQDMDHENMFWYRQDPGLGLRLIYFSYDVKMKEKGDIPEGYSVSREKKERFSLILESASTNQTSMYLCAIQKRQNNEKLFFGSGTQLSVL.

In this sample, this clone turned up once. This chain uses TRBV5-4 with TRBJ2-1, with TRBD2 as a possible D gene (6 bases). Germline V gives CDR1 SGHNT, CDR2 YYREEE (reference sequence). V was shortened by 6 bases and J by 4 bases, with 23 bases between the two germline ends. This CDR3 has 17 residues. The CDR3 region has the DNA TGTGCCAGCATGATTAGCGGAAACGAGGGGATATACAATGAGCAGTTCTTC. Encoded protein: CASMISGNEGIYNEQFF.

CDR3 residues: CASTVSGATNEKLFF. Written as DNA, the CDR3 is TGTGCCAGCACTGTGTCGGGGGCAACTAATGAAAAACTGTTTTTT. The genes are TRBV28 and TRBJ1-4; D perhaps matches TRBD1 (5 bases). Germline CDR1 and CDR2: MDHEN and SYDVKM. V was trimmed by 7 bases and J by 0 bases, leaving 12 bases between them. The CDR3 has 15 residues.

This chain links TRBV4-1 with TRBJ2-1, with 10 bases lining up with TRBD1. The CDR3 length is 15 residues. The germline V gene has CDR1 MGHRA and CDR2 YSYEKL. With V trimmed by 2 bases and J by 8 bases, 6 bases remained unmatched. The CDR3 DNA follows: TGCGCCAGCAGCCAAACCGGGACAGGGGTGGATGAGCAGTTCTTC. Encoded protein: CASSQTGTGVDEQFF.

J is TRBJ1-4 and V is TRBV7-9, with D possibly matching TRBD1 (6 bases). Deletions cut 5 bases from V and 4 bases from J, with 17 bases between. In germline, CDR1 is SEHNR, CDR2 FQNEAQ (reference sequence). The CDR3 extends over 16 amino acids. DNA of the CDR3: TGTGCCAGCAGCGCCATTACAGGGATGGGTAATGAAAAACTGTTTTTT. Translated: CASSAITGMGNEKLFF.

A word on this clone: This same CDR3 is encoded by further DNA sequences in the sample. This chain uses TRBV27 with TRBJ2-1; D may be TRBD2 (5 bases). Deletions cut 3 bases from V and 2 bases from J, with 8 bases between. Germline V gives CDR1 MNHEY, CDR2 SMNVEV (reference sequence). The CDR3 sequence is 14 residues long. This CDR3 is CASSLAGPYNEQFF. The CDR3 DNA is TGTGCCAGCAGTTTGGCGGGTCCCTACAATGAGCAGTTCTTC.

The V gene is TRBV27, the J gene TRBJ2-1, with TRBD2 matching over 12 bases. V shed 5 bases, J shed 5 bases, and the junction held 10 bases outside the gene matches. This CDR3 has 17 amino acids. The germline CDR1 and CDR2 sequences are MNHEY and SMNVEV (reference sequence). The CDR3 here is CASSPLLAGGGNNEQFF. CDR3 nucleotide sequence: TGTGCCAGCAGTCCATTACTAGCGGGAGGTGGCAACAATGAGCAGTTCTTC.

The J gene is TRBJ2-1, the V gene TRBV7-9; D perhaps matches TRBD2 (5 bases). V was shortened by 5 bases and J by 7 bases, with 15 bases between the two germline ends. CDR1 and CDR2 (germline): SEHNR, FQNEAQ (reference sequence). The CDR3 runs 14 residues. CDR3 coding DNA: TGTGCCAGCAGCGCCCCGGCGGGTAGGAATGAGCAGTTCTTC. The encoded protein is CASSAPAGRNEQFF.